There are a few counts of the clone carrying this T cell receptor (beta chain). Extracted RNA was reverse transcribed, and the resulting cDNA served as sequencing template. Libraries were prepared by immunoSEQ multiplex PCR; TCRdb keeps only in-frame clonotypes and omits some of them. The sample lists about 64,000 clones, roughly 45% occurring once. The data belong to a study of CD8+ T cells in alopecia areata. Germline-derived CDR1 and CDR2 are SGHTA and FQGNSA. CDR3 length: 15 amino acids. With V trimmed by 6 bases and J by 6 bases, 9 bases remained unmatched. Sequencing was performed on NKG2D-low CD8+ T cells sorted from blood. This rearrangement joins TRBV7-2 to TRBJ2-2; 8 bases line up with TRBD2. The sequence was collected from a human donor with alopecia areata. For the CDR3, the DNA is TGTGCCAGCAGACGAGCGGGAGTAGAGGCCGGGGAGCTGTTTTTT. It codes for CASRRAGVEAGELFF.